This record looks at one T cell receptor (beta chain) sequence and its context. Its matching antigen is unknown. The sequenced template was RNA, covering the TCR beta CDR3 region. In the first round, RT-PCR was carried out with HTBI primers, and a multiplex PCR formed the second round. In TCRdb, the multiplex PCR reads were re-called with MiXCR into one record per CDR3 protein. The sample has under 350,000 distinct CDR3 sequences; around a sixth are singletons. The entry originates in a study of Graves' ophthalmopathy and Graves' hyperthyroidism. Study results and limitations: Appearing in blood as well were most expanded thyroid clonotypes above 0.001 frequency.

Enrollment excluded any patients with other autoimmune diseases, uncontrolled infections, pregnancy or lactation. Fresh peripheral blood, approximately 10 ml, was the PBMC source. Looked up from germline, CDR1 is KGHSH and CDR2 is LQKENI. This CDR3 is 15 amino acids long. V lost 7 bases to trimming and J lost 3 bases; unmatched junction nucleotides: 10. The sequence was collected from an adult man with Graves' ophthalmopathy. The chain recombines TRBV18 with TRBJ1-2; TRBD1 aligns across 8 bases. Material: peripheral blood. CDR3 DNA sequence: TGTGCCAGCTACGGGGCAGGGGGCCTCTACTATGGCTACACCTTC. Protein: CASYGAGGLYYGYTF. Drawing the rest from reference TRBV18 and TRBJ1-2, the complete variable domain is NAGVMQNPRHLVRRRGQEARLRCSPMKGHSHVYWYRQLPEEGLKFMVYLQKENIIDESGMPKERFSAEFPKEGPSILRIQQVVRGDSAAYFCASYGAGGLYYGYTFGSGTRLTVV.